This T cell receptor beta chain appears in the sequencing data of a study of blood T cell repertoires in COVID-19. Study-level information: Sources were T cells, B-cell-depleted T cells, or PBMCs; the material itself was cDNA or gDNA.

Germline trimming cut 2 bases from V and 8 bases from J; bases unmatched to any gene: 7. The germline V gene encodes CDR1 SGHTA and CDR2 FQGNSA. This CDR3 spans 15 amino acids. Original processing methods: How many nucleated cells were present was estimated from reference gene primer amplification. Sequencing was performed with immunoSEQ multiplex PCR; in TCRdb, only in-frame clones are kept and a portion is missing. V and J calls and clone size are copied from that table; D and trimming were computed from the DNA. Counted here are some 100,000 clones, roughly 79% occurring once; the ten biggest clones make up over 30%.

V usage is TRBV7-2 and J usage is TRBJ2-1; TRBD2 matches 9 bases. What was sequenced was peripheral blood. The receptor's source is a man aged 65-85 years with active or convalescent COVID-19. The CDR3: CASSLTSGGRDEQFF. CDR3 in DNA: TGTGCCAGCAGCTTAACAAGCGGGGGGAGGGATGAGCAGTTCTTC.